This T cell receptor beta chain derives from a study of cytomegalovirus exposure and HLA in healthy donors. General observations from the study: Altogether, 150 or so TCR beta chains were recorded as cytomegalovirus-associated. A link between a missense DCLRE1C variant and TCR beta V- and J-gene trimming emerged from a later analysis.

Comments on this clone: No antigen is known for it.

The CDR3 totals 16 residues. In germline, CDR1 is MNHNY, CDR2 SVGAGI (reference sequence). V shed 6 bases and J shed 1 base, with 16 bases lying between them. The primer mix had 60 Vbeta and 13 Jbeta primers. TCRdb keeps only in-frame clones here, not all; method: immunoSEQ multiplex PCR. The sample includes approximately 70,000 clones, around three quarters of them seen just once. This receptor was identified in a man between 50 and 59 years old in good health and CMV-seronegative. The rearrangement links TRBV6-6 to TRBJ2-4; D might be TRBD2 (6 bases). Sequencing used PBMCs. The CDR3 region has the DNA TGTGCCAGCAGAACCATGGGGCGGGGTGCCAAAAACATTCAGTACTTC. This gives the protein CASRTMGRGAKNIQYF.